These T cell receptor beta chains were read from a single sample in a study of PD-1 blockade in classical Hodgkin lymphoma. Libraries were prepared by immunoSEQ multiplex PCR; TCRdb keeps only in-frame clonotypes and omits some of them. The repertoire holds about 50,000 clones, with about 75% as singletons. Sample: peripheral blood mononuclear cells (PBMCs), taken before the fourth cycle of nivolumab. The receptors stem from a human donor with classical Hodgkin lymphoma. Both conserved end residues are part of each CDR3. Each record gives: D gene, clone size, CDR3 length, V gene, J gene, CDR3 protein, CDR3 DNA. A D gene is named only where the DNA matches it firmly. Clone size is given for some rows only: seen once, a few or many times, or a class if the clone is expanded.

>TRBD1|.|14|TRBV5-4|TRBJ1-2
CASSFRGRGYGYTF
TGTGCCAGCAGCTTTAGGGGGCGGGGCTATGGCTACACCTTC
>.|few|13|TRBV9|TRBJ2-1
CASSVGDYNEQFF
TGTGCCAGCAGCGTAGGGGATTACAATGAGCAGTTCTTC
>.|.|17|TRBV5-1|TRBJ2-5
CASSFGRASLSEETQYF
TGCGCCAGCAGCTTTGGTAGGGCGTCTTTATCAGAAGAGACCCAGTACTTC
>.|.|13|TRBV7-6|TRBJ2-7
CASSLRGSHEQYF
TGTGCCAGCAGCTTAAGGGGCTCCCACGAGCAGTACTTC
>.|.|14|TRBV5-5|TRBJ1-2
CASSSRGSDYGYTF
TGTGCCAGCAGCTCGAGAGGGTCGGACTATGGCTACACCTTC
>.|.|17|TRBV21-1|TRBJ2-7
CASSKRGTSGLLPEQYF
TGTGCCAGCAGCAAACGAGGGACTAGCGGGCTCCTTCCCGAGCAGTACTTC
>TRBD1|.|15|TRBV7-6|TRBJ2-3
CASSPWTGGTDTQYF
TGTGCCAGCAGCCCATGGACAGGTGGCACAGATACGCAGTATTTT
>.|few|12|TRBV6-5|TRBJ1-2
CASRQGDYGYTF
TGTGCCAGCAGGCAGGGTGACTATGGCTACACCTTC
>.|.|15|TRBV28|TRBJ2-5
CASASWARAQETQYF
TGTGCCAGCGCATCCTGGGCCAGAGCGCAAGAGACCCAGTACTTC
>TRBD1|.|15|TRBV5-6|TRBJ2-1
CASSLALQGALYPFF
TGTGCCAGCAGCTTGGCCTTACAGGGGGCTTTATACCCGTTCTTC
>.|many|13|TRBV9|TRBJ1-1
CASSVGLDTEAFF
TGTGCCAGCAGCGTAGGGTTGGACACTGAAGCTTTCTTT
>.|.|13|TRBV29-1|TRBJ1-1
CSVGRAENTEAFF
TGCAGCGTTGGCAGGGCCGAGAACACTGAAGCTTTCTTT
>TRBD1|few|15|TRBV9|TRBJ2-1
CASSVDRGYYNEQFF
TGTGCCAGCAGCGTCGACAGGGGCTACTACAATGAGCAGTTCTTC
>.|.|15|TRBV7-2|TRBJ1-4
CASSSPSGGDEKLFF
TGTGCCAGCAGCTCTCCTAGCGGAGGGGATGAAAAACTGTTTTTT
>.|.|13|TRBV27|TRBJ1-1
CASSFGGGGEAFF
TGTGCCAGCAGTTTCGGTGGGGGGGGTGAAGCTTTCTTT
>.|.|15|TRBV30|TRBJ2-6
CAWSLTDSGANVLTF
TGTGCCTGGAGCTTGACAGACTCTGGGGCCAACGTCCTGACTTTC
>TRBD2|.|19|TRBV6-1|TRBJ2-1
CASSEARLAGDRRHREQFF
TGTGCCAGCAGTGAAGCTCGGCTAGCGGGAGATAGACGCCATCGTGAGCAGTTCTTC
>.|.|15|TRBV5-1|TRBJ1-5
CASSLLGARNQPQHF
TGCGCCAGCAGCTTGTTGGGGGCGCGCAATCAGCCCCAGCATTTT
>.|.|14|TRBV19|TRBJ2-4
CASNPGVAKNIQYF
TGTGCCAGTAACCCCGGGGTAGCCAAAAACATTCAGTACTTC
>.|many|15|TRBV21-1|TRBJ2-5
CASSKFRTVEETQYF
TGTGCCAGCAGCAAATTTAGGACAGTCGAAGAGACCCAGTACTTC
>TRBD1|.|14|TRBV28|TRBJ2-5
CASSRQGARETQYF
TGTGCCAGCAGTCGACAGGGGGCCCGGGAGACCCAGTACTTC
>.|.|14|TRBV18|TRBJ1-2
CASSPKGRAYGYTF
TGTGCCAGCTCACCAAAAGGACGGGCCTATGGCTACACCTTC
>TRBD1|.|20|TRBV5-1|TRBJ1-4
CASSLRPPGTGTSTNEKLFF
TGCGCCAGCAGCTTGCGCCCGCCCGGGACAGGGACTTCAACTAATGAAAAACTGTTTTTT
>.|few|16|TRBV6-5|TRBJ2-7
CASSYRLAGGVDEQYF
TGTGCCAGCAGTTACCGGCTAGCAGGAGGGGTCGACGAGCAGTACTTC
>.|.|17|TRBV4-3|TRBJ2-5
CASSQDPVGGAQETQYF
TGCGCCAGCAGCCAAGATCCGGTCGGGGGAGCTCAAGAGACCCAGTACTTC
>.|.|17|TRBV19|TRBJ1-2
CASSMKYRLSGFEGYTF
TGTGCCAGTAGTATGAAGTATAGGTTGTCGGGTTTTGAAGGCTACACCTTC
>.|.|15|TRBV29-1|TRBJ2-3
CSVLLFRGAPDTQYF
TGCAGCGTTCTACTCTTCAGGGGAGCCCCAGATACGCAGTATTTT
>.|.|12|TRBV6-4|TRBJ2-1
CASSYVGNEQFF
TGTGCCAGCAGTTACGTGGGGAATGAGCAGTTCTTC
>.|.|14|TRBV6-5|TRBJ2-7
CASSYSRGSYEQYF
TGTGCCAGCAGTTACTCGAGGGGGTCATACGAGCAGTACTTC
>TRBD1|.|15|TRBV7-2|TRBJ2-7
CASSEGQGRGYEQYF
TGTGCCAGCAGCGAAGGACAGGGGAGAGGCTACGAGCAGTACTTC
>.|.|13|TRBV4-3|TRBJ2-5
CASSPDSQETQYF
TGCGCCAGCAGCCCTGACAGCCAAGAGACCCAGTACTTC
>TRBD1|.|16|TRBV14|TRBJ2-1
CASSQDPGQGDNEQFF
TGTGCCAGCAGCCAAGATCCTGGACAGGGGGACAATGAGCAGTTCTTC
>.|few|13|TRBV9|TRBJ1-1
CASSPWGDTEAFF
TGTGCCAGCAGCCCCTGGGGGGACACTGAAGCTTTCTTT
>.|.|18|TRBV11-2|TRBJ2-7
CASSSHRGPSERSYEQYF
TGTGCCAGCAGCTCCCATCGGGGGCCTAGCGAACGCTCCTACGAGCAGTACTTC
>TRBD2|once|16|TRBV28|TRBJ2-4
CASSTLLAGGGGGQYF
TGTGCCAGCAGTACCCTACTAGCGGGAGGGGGTGGAGGTCAGTACTTC
>.|.|15|TRBV5-6|TRBJ2-3
CASSLYSLLADTQYF
TGTGCCAGCAGCTTGTATTCCCTGCTGGCAGATACGCAGTATTTT
>.|.|15|TRBV28|TRBJ2-3
CASSFSGDTTDTQYF
TGTGCCAGCAGTTTTAGTGGCGACACCACAGATACGCAGTATTTT
>TRBD2|.|15|TRBV18|TRBJ2-1
CASSRREGNYNEQFF
TGTGCCAGCTCACGGCGGGAGGGGAATTACAATGAGCAGTTCTTC
>.|.|15|TRBV18|TRBJ1-1
CASSPADSPIAEAFF
TGTGCCAGCTCACCAGCCGATAGCCCAATCGCTGAAGCTTTCTTT
>.|.|13|TRBV5-1|TRBJ2-7
CASSLGVSDEQYF
TGCGCCAGCAGCTTGGGGGTATCGGACGAGCAGTACTTC
>.|.|13|TRBV2|TRBJ2-7
CASRVIRSSEQYF
TGTGCCAGCAGAGTAATACGAAGCAGTGAGCAGTACTTC
>TRBD1|.|15|TRBV9|TRBJ1-5
CASSGGTGDYQPQHF
TGTGCCAGCAGCGGCGGGACAGGCGACTATCAGCCCCAGCATTTT
>.|.|15|TRBV28|TRBJ2-1
CASSLGAGSYNEQFF
TGTGCCAGCAGTTTGGGGGCGGGGTCCTACAATGAGCAGTTCTTC
>.|few|12|TRBV7-9|TRBJ1-2
CASSSIESTYTF
TGTGCCAGCAGCTCCATAGAATCGACCTACACCTTC